The source of this T cell receptor beta chain is a study of regulatory T cells in long-lasting Graves disease. Time point defined: newly diagnosed GD, antithyroid drugs for less than 3 months. Scientists built the TCR library using RNA that was extracted from PBMCs. The table lists this clonotype with many counts. Antigen specificity is unknown. General study results and limits: Sharing of public clonotypes was greater in persistent patients (roughly 2,600) than in new patients (about 970). Persistent Graves' patients showed less TCR diversity than newly diagnosed patients showed.

Building the TCR beta libraries relied on iRepertoire HTBI primers, and CDR3 regions underwent Arm-PCR. TCRdb fed the multiplex PCR reads into MiXCR, producing one record per CDR3 protein. The sample comprises some 600,000 distinct CDR3 sequences, 15% to 20% of which are singletons, and around 11% rests with the top ten. V was clipped by 1 base and J by 5 bases, with 15 bases between them. This CDR3 region has 16 residues. These same data were also listed under a study on T cells in Graves' hyperthyroidism and ophthalmopathy. From that second work: Graves' hyperthyroidism is called stable when ophthalmopathy does not progress within 18 months. Model output signaled ophthalmopathy a median roughly 6.1 months ahead of onset.

The V and J genes are TRBV12-3 or TRBV12-4 and TRBJ2-1; tentatively, D is TRBD2 (6 bases). This receptor was taken from a man between 18 and 35 years old with Graves disease. Sequenced here: peripheral blood mononuclear cells (PBMCs), sampled at new diagnosis, from a patient treated with antithyroid drugs. The CDR3: CASSLERVVLHNEQFF. In DNA, the CDR3 is TGTGCCAGCAGTTTAGAGCGGGTGGTTCTCCACAATGAGCAGTTCTTC.